Listed here is a single T cell receptor (beta chain). V lost 2 bases to trimming and J lost 1 base, with 24 bases between them. CDR1 and CDR2 (germline): KGHSH, LQKENI. This CDR3 comprises 20 residues. Primed by a sample-barcoded 5' primer and a J-beta primer mix, a second PCR proceeded for 7 to 11 cycles. TCRdb re-analysed the 5' RACE reads in MiXCR, keeping a single row per CDR3 protein. The repertoire holds over 500,000 distinct CDR3 sequences, about 28% seen once, with 3% to 4.5% in the top ten. This record comes from a study of blood T cells in healthy people across ages. Another study also made use of these data, one on T cells of mothers and their children.

The rearrangement joins TRBV18 to TRBJ1-5; possibly TRBD1 for D (6 bases). This receptor was taken from a boy aged 2 to 10 in good health. The sequenced material came from blood. The DNA of the CDR3 is TGTGCCAGCTCACCAATTGGTGCTGGGCGGGGGCGTTGGAGCAATCAGCCCCAGCATTTT. Translating gives CASSPIGAGRGRWSNQPQHF.